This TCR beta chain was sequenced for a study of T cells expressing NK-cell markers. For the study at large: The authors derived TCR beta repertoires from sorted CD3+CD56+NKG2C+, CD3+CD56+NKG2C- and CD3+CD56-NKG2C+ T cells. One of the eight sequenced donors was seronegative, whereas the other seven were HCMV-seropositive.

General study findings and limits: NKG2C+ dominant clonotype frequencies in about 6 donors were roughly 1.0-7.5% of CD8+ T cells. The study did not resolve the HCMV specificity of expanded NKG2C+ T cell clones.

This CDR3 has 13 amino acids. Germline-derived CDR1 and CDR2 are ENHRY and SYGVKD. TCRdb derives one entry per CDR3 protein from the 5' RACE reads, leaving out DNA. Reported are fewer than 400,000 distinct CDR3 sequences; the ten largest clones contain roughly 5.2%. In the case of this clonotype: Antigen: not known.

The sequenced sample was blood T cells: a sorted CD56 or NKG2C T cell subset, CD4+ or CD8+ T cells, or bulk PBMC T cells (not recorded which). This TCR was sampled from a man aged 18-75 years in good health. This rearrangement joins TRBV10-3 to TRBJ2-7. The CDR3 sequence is CAISESGKYEQYF.